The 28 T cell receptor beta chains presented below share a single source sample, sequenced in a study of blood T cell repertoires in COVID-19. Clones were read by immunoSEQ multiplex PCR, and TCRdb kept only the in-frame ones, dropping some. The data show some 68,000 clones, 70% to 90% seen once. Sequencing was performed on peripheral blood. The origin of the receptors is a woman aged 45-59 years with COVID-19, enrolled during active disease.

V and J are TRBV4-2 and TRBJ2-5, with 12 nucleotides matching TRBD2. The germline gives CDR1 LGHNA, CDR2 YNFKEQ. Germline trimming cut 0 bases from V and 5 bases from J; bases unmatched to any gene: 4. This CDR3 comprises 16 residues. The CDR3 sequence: CASSQENLAGGETQYF. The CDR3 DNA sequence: TGTGCCAGCAGCCAAGAAAACCTAGCGGGAGGGGAGACCCAGTACTTC.

CDR3 DNA sequence: TGTGCCAGCAGTGAATATGGAGCAGGGCTTCAGCCCCAGCATTTT. Translation: CASSEYGAGLQPQHF. This sequence joins TRBV25-1 and TRBJ1-5, with D maybe TRBD1 (5 bases). The germline CDR1 and CDR2 sequences are MGHDK and SYGVNS. The V and J ends lost 0 bases and 6 bases respectively, with 12 bases between them. This CDR3 is built from 15 residues.

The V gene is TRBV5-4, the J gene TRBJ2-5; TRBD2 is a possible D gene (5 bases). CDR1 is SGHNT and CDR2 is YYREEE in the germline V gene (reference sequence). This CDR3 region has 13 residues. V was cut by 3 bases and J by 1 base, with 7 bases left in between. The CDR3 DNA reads TGTGCCAGCAGCTCGGGAACCCAAGAGACCCAGTACTTC. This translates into CASSSGTQETQYF.

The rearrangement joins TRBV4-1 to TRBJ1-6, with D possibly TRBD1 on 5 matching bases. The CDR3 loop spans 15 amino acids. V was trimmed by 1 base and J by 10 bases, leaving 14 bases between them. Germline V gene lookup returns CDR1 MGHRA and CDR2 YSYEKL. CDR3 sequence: CASSQGGGVSSPLHF. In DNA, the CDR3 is TGCGCCAGCAGCCAAGGTGGGGGGGTAAGCTCACCCCTCCACTTT.

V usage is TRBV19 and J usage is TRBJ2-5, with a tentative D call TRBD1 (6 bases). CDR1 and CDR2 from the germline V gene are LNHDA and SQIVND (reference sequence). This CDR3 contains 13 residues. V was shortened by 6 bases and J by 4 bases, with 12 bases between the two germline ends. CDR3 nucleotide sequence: TGTGCCAGTAGCCGGGGACATATAGAGACCCAGTACTTC. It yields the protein CASSRGHIETQYF.

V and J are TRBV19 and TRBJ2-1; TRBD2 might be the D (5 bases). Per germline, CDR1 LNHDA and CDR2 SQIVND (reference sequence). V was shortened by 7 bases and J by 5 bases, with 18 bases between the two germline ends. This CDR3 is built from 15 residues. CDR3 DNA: TGTGCCAGTACACTGAGGGTTTTTGGGGACAATGAGCAGTTCTTC. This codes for CASTLRVFGDNEQFF.

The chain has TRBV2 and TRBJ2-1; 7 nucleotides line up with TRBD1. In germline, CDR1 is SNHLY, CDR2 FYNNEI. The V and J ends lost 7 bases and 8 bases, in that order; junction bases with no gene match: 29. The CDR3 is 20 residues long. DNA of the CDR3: TGTGCCAGCAAATACGACGGGACAGTACTTTTAGGGGGCCCTGGACATGAGCAGTTCTTC. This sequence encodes CASKYDGTVLLGGPGHEQFF.

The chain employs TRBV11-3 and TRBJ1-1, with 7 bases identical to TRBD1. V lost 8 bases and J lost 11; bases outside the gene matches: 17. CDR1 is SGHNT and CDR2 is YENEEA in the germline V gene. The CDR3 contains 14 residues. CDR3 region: CASQLRVGGGRAFF. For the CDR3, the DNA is TGTGCCAGCCAACTTAGAGTAGGGGGCGGCAGGGCTTTCTTT. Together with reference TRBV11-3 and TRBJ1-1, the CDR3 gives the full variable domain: EAGVVQSPRYKIIEKKQPVAFWCNPISGHNTLYWYLQNLGQGPELLIRYENEEAVDDSQLPKDRFSAERLKGVDSTLKIQPAELGDSAVYLCASQLRVGGGRAFFGQGTRLTVV.

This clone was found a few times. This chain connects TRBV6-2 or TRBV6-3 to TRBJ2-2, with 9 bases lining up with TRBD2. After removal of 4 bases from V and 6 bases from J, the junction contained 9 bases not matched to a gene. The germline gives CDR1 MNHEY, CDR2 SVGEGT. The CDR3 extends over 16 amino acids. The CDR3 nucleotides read TGTGCCAGCAGTTTACTAGCGGGCCGAGGGTCCGGGGAGCTGTTTTTT. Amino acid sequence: CASSLLAGRGSGELFF.

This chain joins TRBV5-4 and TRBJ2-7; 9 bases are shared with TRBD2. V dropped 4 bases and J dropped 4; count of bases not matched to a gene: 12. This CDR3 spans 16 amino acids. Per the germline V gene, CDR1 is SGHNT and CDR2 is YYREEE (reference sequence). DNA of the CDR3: TGTGCCAGCAGCCCGGGGGGGGCTAGCGGGATATACGAGCAGTACTTC. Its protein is CASSPGGASGIYEQYF.

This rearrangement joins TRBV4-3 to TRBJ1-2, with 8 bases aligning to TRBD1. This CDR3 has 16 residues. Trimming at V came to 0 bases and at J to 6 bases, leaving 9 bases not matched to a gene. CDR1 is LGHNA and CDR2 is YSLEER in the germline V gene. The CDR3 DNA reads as TGCGCCAGCAGCCAAGACTATAGGACAGGGATGGATGGCTACACCTTC. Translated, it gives CASSQDYRTGMDGYTF.

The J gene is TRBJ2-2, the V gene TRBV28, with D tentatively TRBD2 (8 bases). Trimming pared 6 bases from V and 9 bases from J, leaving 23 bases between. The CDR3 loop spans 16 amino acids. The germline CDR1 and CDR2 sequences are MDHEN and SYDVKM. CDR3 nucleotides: TGTGCCAGCAGCAAAAACAGGGGACTAGACCACCGGGAGCTGTTTTTT. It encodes CASSKNRGLDHRELFF.

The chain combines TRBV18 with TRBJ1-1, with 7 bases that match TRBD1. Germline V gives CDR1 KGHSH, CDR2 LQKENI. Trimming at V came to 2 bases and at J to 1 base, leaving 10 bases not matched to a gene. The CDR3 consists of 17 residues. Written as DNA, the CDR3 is TGTGCCAGCTCACCAGGGGTAGGGGGCCTGTCGAACACTGAAGCTTTCTTT. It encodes CASSPGVGGLSNTEAFF.

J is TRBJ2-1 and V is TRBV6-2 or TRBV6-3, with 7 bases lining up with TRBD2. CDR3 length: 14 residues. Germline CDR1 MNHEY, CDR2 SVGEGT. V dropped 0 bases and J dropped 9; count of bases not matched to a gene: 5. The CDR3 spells CASSYSGLSLEQFF. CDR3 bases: TGTGCCAGCAGTTACTCGGGACTAAGTCTTGAGCAGTTCTTC.

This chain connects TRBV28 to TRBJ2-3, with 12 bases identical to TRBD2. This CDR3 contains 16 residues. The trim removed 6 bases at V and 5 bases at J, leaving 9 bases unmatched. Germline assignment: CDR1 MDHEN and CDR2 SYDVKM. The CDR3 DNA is TGTGCCAGCAGCCGCTTACTAGCGGGAGGTCAAGATACGCAGTATTTT. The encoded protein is CASSRLLAGGQDTQYF.

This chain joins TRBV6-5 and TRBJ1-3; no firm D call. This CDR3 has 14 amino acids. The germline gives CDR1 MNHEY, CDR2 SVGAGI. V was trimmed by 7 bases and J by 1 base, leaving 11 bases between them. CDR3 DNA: TGTGCCAGCACCCCAGCGGGATCTGGAAACACCATATATTTT. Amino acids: CASTPAGSGNTIYF.

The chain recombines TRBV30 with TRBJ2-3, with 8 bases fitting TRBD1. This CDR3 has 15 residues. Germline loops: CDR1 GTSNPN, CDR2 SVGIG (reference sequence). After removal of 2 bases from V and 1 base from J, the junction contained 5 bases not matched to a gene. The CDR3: CAWSPGGEGTDTQYF. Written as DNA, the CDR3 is TGTGCCTGGAGTCCAGGGGGCGAGGGCACAGATACGCAGTATTTT.

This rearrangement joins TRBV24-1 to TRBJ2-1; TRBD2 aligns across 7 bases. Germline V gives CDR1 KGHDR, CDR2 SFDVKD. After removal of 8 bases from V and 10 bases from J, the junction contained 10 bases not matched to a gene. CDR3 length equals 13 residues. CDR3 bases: TGTGCCACCAACTTGGCGGGAGCAGTCGAGCAGTTCTTC. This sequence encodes CATNLAGAVEQFF.

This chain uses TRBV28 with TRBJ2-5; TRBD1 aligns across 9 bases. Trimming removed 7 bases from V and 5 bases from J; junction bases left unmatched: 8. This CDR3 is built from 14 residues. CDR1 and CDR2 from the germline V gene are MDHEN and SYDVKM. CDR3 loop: CASIADRGGETQYF. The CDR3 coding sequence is TGTGCCAGCATCGCCGACAGGGGGGGGGAGACCCAGTACTTC.

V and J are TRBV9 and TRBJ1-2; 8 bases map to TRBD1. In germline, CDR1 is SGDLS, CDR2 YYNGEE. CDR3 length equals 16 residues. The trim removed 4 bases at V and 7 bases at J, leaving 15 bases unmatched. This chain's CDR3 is CASSPQPWTGRSGYTF. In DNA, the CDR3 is TGTGCCAGCAGCCCCCAACCCTGGACAGGGAGGAGTGGCTACACCTTC.

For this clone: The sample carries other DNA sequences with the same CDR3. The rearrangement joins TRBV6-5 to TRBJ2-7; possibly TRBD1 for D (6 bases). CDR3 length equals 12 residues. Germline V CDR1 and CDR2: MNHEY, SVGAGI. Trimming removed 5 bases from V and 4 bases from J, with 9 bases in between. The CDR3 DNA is TGTGCCAGCAGTCGTCAGGGGTACGAGCAGTACTTC. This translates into CASSRQGYEQYF.

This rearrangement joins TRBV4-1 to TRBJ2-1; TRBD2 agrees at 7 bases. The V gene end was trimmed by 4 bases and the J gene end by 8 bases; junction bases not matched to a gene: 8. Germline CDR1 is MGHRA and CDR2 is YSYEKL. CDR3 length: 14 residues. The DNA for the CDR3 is TGCGCCAGCAGCCTAGGACCGGGGAGGGATGAGCAGTTCTTC. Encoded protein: CASSLGPGRDEQFF.

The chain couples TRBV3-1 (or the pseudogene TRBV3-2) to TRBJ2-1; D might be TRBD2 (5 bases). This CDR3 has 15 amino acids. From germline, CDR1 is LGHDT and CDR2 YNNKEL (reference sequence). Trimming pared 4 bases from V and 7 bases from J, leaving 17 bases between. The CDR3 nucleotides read TGTGCCAGCAGCCTGGGAACTAGTCCCGCAAATGAGCAGTTCTTC. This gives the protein CASSLGTSPANEQFF.

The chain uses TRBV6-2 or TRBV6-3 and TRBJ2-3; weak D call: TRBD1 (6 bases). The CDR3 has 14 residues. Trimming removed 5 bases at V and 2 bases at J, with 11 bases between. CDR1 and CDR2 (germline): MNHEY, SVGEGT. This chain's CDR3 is CASSPWTVTDTQYF. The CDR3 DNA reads TGTGCCAGCAGTCCCTGGACAGTCACAGATACGCAGTATTTT.

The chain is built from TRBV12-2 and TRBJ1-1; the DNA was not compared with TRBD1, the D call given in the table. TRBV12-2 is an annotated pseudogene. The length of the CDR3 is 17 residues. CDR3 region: CASLFLGQGGSWTEAFF. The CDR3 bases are TGTGCAAGTCTCTTTCTAGGACAGGGAGGGTCGTGGACTGAAGCTTTCTTT.

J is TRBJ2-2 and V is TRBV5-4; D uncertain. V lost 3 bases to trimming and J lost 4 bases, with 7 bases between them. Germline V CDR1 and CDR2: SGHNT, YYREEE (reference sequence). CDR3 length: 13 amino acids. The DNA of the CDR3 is TGTGCCAGCAGCTCCAGTCGCACCGGGGAGCTGTTTTTT. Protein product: CASSSSRTGELFF.

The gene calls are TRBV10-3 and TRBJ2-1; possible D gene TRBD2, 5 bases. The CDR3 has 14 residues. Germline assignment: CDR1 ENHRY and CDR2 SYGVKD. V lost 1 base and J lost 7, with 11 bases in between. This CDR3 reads CAISEFGDVNEQFF. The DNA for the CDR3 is TGTGCCATCAGTGAGTTCGGGGATGTGAATGAGCAGTTCTTC.

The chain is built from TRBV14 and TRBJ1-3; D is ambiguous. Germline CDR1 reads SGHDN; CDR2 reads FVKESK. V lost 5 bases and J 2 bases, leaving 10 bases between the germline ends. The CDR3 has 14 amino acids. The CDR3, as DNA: TGTGCCAGCAGCAACCGGGGTGCTGGAAACACCATATATTTT. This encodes CASSNRGAGNTIYF.